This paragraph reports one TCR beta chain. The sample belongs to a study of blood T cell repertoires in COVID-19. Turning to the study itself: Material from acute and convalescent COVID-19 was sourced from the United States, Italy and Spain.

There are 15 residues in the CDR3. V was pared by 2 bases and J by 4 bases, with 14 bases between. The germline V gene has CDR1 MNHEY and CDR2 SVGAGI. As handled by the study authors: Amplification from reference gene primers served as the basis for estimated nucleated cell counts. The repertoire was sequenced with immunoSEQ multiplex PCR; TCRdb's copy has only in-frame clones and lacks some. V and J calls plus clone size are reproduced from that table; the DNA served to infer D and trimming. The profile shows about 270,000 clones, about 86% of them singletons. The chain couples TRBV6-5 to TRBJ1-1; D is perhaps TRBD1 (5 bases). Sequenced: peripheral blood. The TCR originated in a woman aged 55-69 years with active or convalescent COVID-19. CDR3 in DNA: TGTGCCAGCAGTTACGGGGCAGGTAAGGGCACTGAAGCTTTCTTT. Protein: CASSYGAGKGTEAFF.